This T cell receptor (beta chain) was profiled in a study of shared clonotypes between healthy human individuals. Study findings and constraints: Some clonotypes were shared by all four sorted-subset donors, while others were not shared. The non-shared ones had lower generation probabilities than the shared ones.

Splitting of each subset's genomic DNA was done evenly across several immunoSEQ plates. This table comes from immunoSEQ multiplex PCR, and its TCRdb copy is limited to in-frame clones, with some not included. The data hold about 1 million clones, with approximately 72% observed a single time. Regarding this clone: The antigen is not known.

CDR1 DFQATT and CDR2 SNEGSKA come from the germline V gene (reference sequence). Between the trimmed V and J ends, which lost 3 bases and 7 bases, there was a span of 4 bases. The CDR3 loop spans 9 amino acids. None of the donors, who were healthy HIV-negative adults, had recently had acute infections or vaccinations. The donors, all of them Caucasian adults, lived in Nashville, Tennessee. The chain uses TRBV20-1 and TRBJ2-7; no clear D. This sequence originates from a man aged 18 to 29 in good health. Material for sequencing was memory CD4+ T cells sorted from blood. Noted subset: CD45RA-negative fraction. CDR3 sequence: CSARGEQYF. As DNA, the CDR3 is TGCAGTGCTAGGGGAGAGCAGTACTTC.